This T cell receptor (beta chain) was observed in a study of T-cell memory formation after mild COVID-19. For the study at large: Clusters of TCRs were largely donor specific. Study-level findings and limits: Some clones that responded turned up in pre-infection memory, which suggests that cross-reactive memory joined in.

For this clonotype: Antigen: not known.

TCRdb reprocessed the 5' RACE reads via MiXCR and lists one record per CDR3 protein. The sample lists fewer than 500,000 distinct CDR3 sequences, about 23% occurring once. Germline V gene lookup returns CDR1 LNHNV and CDR2 YYDKDF (reference sequence). J was trimmed by 2 bases and V by 1 base; bases with no gene match: 3. CDR3 length: 15 residues. The gene calls are TRBV15 and TRBJ2-3, with 7 bases fitting TRBD1. The sequenced sample was PBMCs or a T cell subset sorted from them (not recorded which). The TCR sequence derives from an adult woman who had mild COVID-19 (a few samples of this study predate the infection). Cell type and time point are not known. The chain's CDR3 is CATSRAGQPTDTQYF. CDR3 sequence (DNA): TGTGCCACCAGCAGAGCGGGACAGCCCACAGATACGCAGTATTTT.